The following is a TCR beta chain sequence with its context. This sample was included in a study of lymphopenia after photon versus proton radiotherapy. This table comes from immunoSEQ multiplex PCR, and its TCRdb copy is limited to in-frame clones, with some not included. The sample includes some 170,000 clones, more than 85% seen only once; the top ten take around 4.5%. The CDR3 extends over 20 amino acids. Germline-derived CDR1 and CDR2 are MGHRA and YSYEKL. V lost 3 bases to trimming and J lost 0 bases; unmatched junction nucleotides: 14. This chain uses TRBV4-1 with TRBJ2-1, with 10 nucleotides matching TRBD2. This specimen was peripheral blood, taken from a patient treated with photon-based radiotherapy. The TCR comes from a man in his forties or fifties with gastric cancer. The CDR3: CASSHNFLAGLATSYNEQFF. The DNA of the CDR3 is TGCGCCAGCAGCCATAATTTCTTGGCGGGACTAGCGACCTCCTACAATGAGCAGTTCTTC.